Shown below are 8 T cell receptor beta chains from a single sample sequenced in a study of vaccination effects on CD4 cells after COVID-19. Their specific antigens are unknown. Clones were read by immunoSEQ multiplex PCR, and TCRdb kept only the in-frame ones, dropping some. In the table there are approximately 40,000 clones, roughly 82% of which are singletons. Once cultured for about 9 days, the cells underwent separation to obtain CD4+ T cells. This sample comprised CD4+ T cells from PBMCs cultured without peptide, obtained before COVID-19 vaccination. The receptor source for this set is a human donor who received a COVID-19 vaccine.

This clone was seen a few times. The chain joins TRBV6-5 to TRBJ1-1; tentatively, D is TRBD1 (6 bases). The V gene's germline CDR1 is MNHEY and CDR2 SVGAGI. Trimming stripped 6 bases from V and 2 bases from J, with 13 bases between. The CDR3 runs 14 residues. CDR3 nucleotide sequence: TGTGCCAGCAGGTTACAGGGAGGCAACACTGAAGCTTTCTTT. It is translated as CASRLQGGNTEAFF.

The genes are TRBV2 and TRBJ2-3; no definite D call. V was cut by 2 bases and J by 3 bases, with 6 bases left in between. The CDR3 loop spans 13 amino acids. Germline V gene data show CDR1 as SNHLY and CDR2 as FYNNEI. The CDR3 reads CASSEFGTDTQYF. The CDR3 DNA is TGTGCCAGCAGTGAATTTGGGACAGATACGCAGTATTTT.

The rearrangement uses TRBV6-1 and TRBJ2-4; tentatively, D is TRBD1 (6 bases). V lost 2 bases and J lost 2, with 16 bases in between. The CDR3 length is 17 residues. The germline CDR1 and CDR2 sequences are MNHNS and SASEGT. CDR3 in amino acids: CASSELTGENSKNIQYF. The DNA for the CDR3 is TGTGCCAGCAGTGAACTGACAGGAGAGAATTCCAAAAACATTCAGTACTTC.

This chain uses TRBV7-6 with TRBJ1-6, with 9 nucleotides matching TRBD1. From germline, CDR1 is SGHVS and CDR2 FNYEAQ. The CDR3 sequence is 17 residues long. The J segment lost 9 bases and the V segment lost 5 bases, leaving 14 bases of the junction unmatched. CDR3 nucleotide sequence: TGTGCCAGCAGCCCCGCCCCCAGCGGACAGGGGTCTTCACCCCTCCACTTT. Its protein is CASSPAPSGQGSSPLHF.

The CDR3 DNA is TGTGCCAGCAGTTACACCGGACAGGTTGCCGACGAGCAGTACGTC. This encodes CASSYTGQVADEQYV. V is TRBV6-6 and J is TRBJ2-7; 7 bases map to TRBD1. The V and J ends lost 2 bases and 5 bases, in that order; junction bases with no gene match: 9. CDR3 length equals 15 residues. Germline V gene data show CDR1 as MNHNY and CDR2 as SVGAGI (reference sequence).

The chain links TRBV28 to TRBJ1-1, with D uncertain. Trimming removed 2 bases from V and 9 bases from J, with 13 bases in between. Germline V gene data show CDR1 as MDHEN and CDR2 as SYDVKM. The CDR3 extends over 13 amino acids. CDR3 protein: CASSLRHAGKAFF. The CDR3 nucleotides read TGTGCCAGCAGTTTACGACACGCGGGCAAAGCTTTCTTT.

V usage is TRBV6-1 and J usage is TRBJ1-6; the D is unclear. V was shortened by 2 bases and J by 10 bases, with 12 bases between the two germline ends. Germline values: CDR1 MNHNS, CDR2 SASEGT. CDR3 length: 14 amino acids. DNA for the CDR3: TGTGCCAGCAGTGAATATATCGGTAACTCACCCCTCCACTTT. It is translated as CASSEYIGNSPLHF.

V usage is TRBV19 and J usage is TRBJ2-7; tentatively, D is TRBD1 (5 bases). From germline, CDR1 is LNHDA and CDR2 SQIVND (reference sequence). Trimming shortened V by 4 bases and J by 5 bases, and 15 bases separated the two germline ends. The CDR3 sequence is 14 residues long. The CDR3: CASSRTFQGDEQYV. The CDR3 DNA sequence: TGTGCCAGTAGTAGAACATTCCAGGGTGACGAGCAGTACGTC.